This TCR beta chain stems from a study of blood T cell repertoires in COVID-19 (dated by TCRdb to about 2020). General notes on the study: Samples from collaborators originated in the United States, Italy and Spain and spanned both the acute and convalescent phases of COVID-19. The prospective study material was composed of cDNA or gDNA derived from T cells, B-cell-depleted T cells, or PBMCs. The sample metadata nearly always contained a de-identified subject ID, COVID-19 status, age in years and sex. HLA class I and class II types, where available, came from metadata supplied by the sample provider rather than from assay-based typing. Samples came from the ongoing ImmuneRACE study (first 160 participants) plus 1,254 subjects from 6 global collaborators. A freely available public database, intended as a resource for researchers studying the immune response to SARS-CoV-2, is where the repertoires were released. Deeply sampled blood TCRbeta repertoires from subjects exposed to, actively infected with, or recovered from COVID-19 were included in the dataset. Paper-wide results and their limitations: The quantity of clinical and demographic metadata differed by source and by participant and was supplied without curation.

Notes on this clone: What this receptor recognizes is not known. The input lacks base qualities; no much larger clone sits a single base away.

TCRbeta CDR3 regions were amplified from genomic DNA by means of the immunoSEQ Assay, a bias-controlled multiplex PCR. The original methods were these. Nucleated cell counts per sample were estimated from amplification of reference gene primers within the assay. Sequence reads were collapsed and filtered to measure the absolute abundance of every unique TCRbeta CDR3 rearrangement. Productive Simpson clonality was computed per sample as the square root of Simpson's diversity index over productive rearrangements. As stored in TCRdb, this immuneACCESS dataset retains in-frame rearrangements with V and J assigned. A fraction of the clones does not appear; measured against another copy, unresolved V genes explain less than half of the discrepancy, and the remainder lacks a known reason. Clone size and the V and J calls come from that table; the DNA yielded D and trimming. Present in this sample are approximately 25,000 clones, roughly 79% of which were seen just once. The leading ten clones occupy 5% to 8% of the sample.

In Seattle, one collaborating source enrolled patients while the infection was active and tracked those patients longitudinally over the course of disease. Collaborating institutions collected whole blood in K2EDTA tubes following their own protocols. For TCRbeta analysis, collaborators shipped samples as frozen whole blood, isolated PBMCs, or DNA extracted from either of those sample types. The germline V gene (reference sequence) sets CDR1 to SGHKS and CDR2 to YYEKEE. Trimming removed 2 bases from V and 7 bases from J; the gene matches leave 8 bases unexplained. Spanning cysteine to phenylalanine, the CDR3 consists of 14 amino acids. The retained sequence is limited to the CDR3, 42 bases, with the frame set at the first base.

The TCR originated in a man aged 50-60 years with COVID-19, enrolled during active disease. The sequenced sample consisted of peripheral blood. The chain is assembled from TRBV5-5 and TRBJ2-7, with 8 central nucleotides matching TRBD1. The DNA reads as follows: TGTGCCAGCAGCTTTTCCGGGACAGGAAGGGAGCAGTACTTC. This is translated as CASSFSGTGREQYF.